The T cell receptor (beta chain) under discussion was sequenced for a study of neoadjuvant nivolumab and ipilimumab in lung cancer. For the study at large: Patients got nivolumab 3 mg/kg on days 1, 15 and 29; combination added ipilimumab 1 mg/kg day 1. Notes on the study in general: Only two of four nivolumab-treated tumors gained richness and clonality by surgery. Compared with tumor-adjacent uninvolved lung, resected tumors showed greater richness and clonality. Blood richness before therapy tracked richness in tumors resected after neoadjuvant therapy.

Regarding this clone: Its antigen is as yet unknown.

Sequencing used immunoSEQ multiplex PCR; TCRdb keeps in-frame clones, though not all of them. Among 40,000 to 55,000 clones listed, 75% to 90% were seen once. This clonotype was sampled from an adult with non-small cell lung cancer. Some clones in this sample may be carry-over from other donors' samples. Here the sequenced sample was blood, taken before neoadjuvant nivolumab, alone or with ipilimumab.

The CDR3 DNA sequence: TGCGCCAGCAGCTTGGAACAGGGGGGTTTCACTGAAGCTTTCTTT. It is translated as CASSLEQGGFTEAFF. The chain joins TRBV5-1 to TRBJ1-1; 8 bases are shared with TRBD1. Germline CDR1 SGHRS, CDR2 YFSETQ. The CDR3 covers 15 residues. V was pared by 0 bases and J by 4 bases, with 5 bases of the junction left unmatched.